The 9 T cell receptor beta chains reported below all come from one sample, sequenced in a study of blood T cell repertoires in COVID-19. This table comes from immunoSEQ multiplex PCR, and its TCRdb copy is limited to in-frame clones, with some not included. This sample has roughly 200,000 clones, with 75% to 85% found just once. The specimen was peripheral blood. These receptors came from a woman in her forties with COVID-19, enrolled during active disease.

The chain recombines TRBV20-1 with TRBJ2-4; D is uncertain. The germline V gene encodes CDR1 DFQATT and CDR2 SNEGSKA (reference sequence). Trimming took 2 bases from V and 6 from J, leaving 5 bases between them. This CDR3 contains 11 residues. CDR3 sequence reads: CSARRANIQYF. The DNA for the CDR3 is TGCAGTGCTAGAAGAGCAAACATTCAGTACTTC.

The CDR3 sequence: CASMRDRYNEQFF. The CDR3 nucleotides are TGTGCCAGCATGCGGGACAGGTACAATGAGCAGTTCTTC. The genes are TRBV6-5 and TRBJ2-1, with 8 bases lining up with TRBD1. The CDR3 contains 13 residues. From germline, CDR1 is MNHEY and CDR2 SVGAGI. Losses at the gene ends were 7 bases for V and 4 bases for J; bases not matched to a gene: 3.

This clone has ten or more counts. The chain carries TRBV5-6 and TRBJ2-3, with 13 positions matching TRBD2. V gave up 4 bases and J gave up 6 bases; unmatched junction bases: 14. The CDR3 is made up of 18 amino acids. CDR1 and CDR2 from the germline V gene are SGHDT and YYEEEE. The CDR3 is CASSRTSGGLRLRDTQYF. The CDR3 DNA is TGTGCCAGCAGCAGGACTAGCGGGGGCCTTCGACTGAGGGATACGCAGTATTTT.

The chain combines TRBV6-1 with TRBJ2-7; D possibly corresponds to TRBD2 (6 bases). V was cut by 2 bases and J by 3 bases, with 11 bases left in between. The CDR3 loop spans 14 amino acids. The germline gives CDR1 MNHNS, CDR2 SASEGT. The CDR3 protein is CASSERWGDYEQYV. CDR3 DNA: TGTGCCAGCAGTGAAAGGTGGGGGGACTACGAGCAGTACGTC.

The V gene is TRBV5-4, the J gene TRBJ2-1, with a weak D call TRBD1 (6 bases). Germline CDR1 and CDR2: SGHNT and YYREEE (reference sequence). There are 16 residues in the CDR3. The V gene lost 2 bases and the J gene lost 4 bases, with 16 bases spanning the gap. CDR3: CASSFIRGSLYNEQFF. DNA of the CDR3: TGTGCCAGCAGCTTCATTAGGGGGAGCCTTTACAATGAGCAGTTCTTC.

This chain links TRBV29-1 with TRBJ1-2, with 8 nucleotides matching TRBD1. CDR3 length: 12 residues. After removal of 6 bases from V and 5 bases from J, the junction contained 5 bases not matched to a gene. Germline V gene data show CDR1 as SQVTM and CDR2 as ANQGSEA. The CDR3 region is CSVDRGVYGYTF. The CDR3 bases are TGCAGCGTCGACAGGGGAGTGTATGGCTACACCTTC.

The chain carries TRBV12-3 or TRBV12-4 and TRBJ2-2; TRBD2 aligns across 8 bases. The length of the CDR3 is 11 residues. V lost 3 bases, J lost 15 bases, and 3 bases stayed unmatched. CDR3 DNA: TGTGCCAGCAGTTTTGGGACTAGTGTGTTTTTT. Translated: CASSFGTSVFF.

About this clone: Mismatch with germline at one junction end may stem from a read error. The chain has TRBV7-7 and TRBJ2-5; 7 nucleotides match TRBD2. Germline V gene sequence: CDR1 SSHAT, CDR2 FNYEAQ (reference sequence). The CDR3 contains 13 residues. The CDR3, as DNA: TGTGCTAGCAGCCCGGGGGGTCAAGAGACCCAGTACTTC. Protein: CASSPGGQETQYF.

The chain joins TRBV7-9 to TRBJ2-3, with TRBD2 matching over 9 bases. This CDR3 region has 15 residues. The germline V gene encodes CDR1 SEHNR and CDR2 FQNEAQ (reference sequence). V lost 5 bases and J lost 4; bases outside the gene matches: 7. In nucleotides, the CDR3 is TGTGCCAGCAGCCGGACTAGCGCCCTCGCAGATACGCAGTATTTT. This encodes CASSRTSALADTQYF. Full variable domain (remainder filled in from reference TRBV7-9 and TRBJ2-3): DTGVSQNPRHKITKRGQNVTFRCDPISEHNRLYWYRQTLGQGPEFLTYFQNEAQLEKSRLLSDRFSAERPKGSFSTLEIQRTEQGDSAMYLCASSRTSALADTQYFGPGTRLTVL.